Each of the 5 T cell receptor beta chains below was sequenced from the same sample in a study of T cell repertoires in cytomegalovirus infection. These TCRs are of unknown antigen specificity. TCRdb processed the reads anew with MiXCR; each CDR3 protein has one entry. Seen here are roughly 920,000 distinct CDR3 sequences, 31% observed once, and the top ten hold around 15%. The material was cultured CD8+ T cells from PBMCs, obtained from culture after CMV antigen stimulation. The source of these receptors is a human donor in good health (CMV status not recorded). Some clones in this sample may be carry-over from other donors' samples.

V is TRBV10-3 and J is TRBJ2-3, with 13 bases fitting TRBD2. The CDR3 covers 19 residues. The germline V gene encodes CDR1 ENHRY and CDR2 SYGVKD. V dropped 7 bases and J dropped 2; count of bases not matched to a gene: 15. CDR3 residues: CAIKDRRTSGGPPTDTQYF. The CDR3 nucleotides are TGTGCCATCAAGGACCGGAGGACTAGCGGGGGACCCCCCACAGATACGCAGTATTTT.

The CDR3 DNA reads as TGTGCCAGCAGTGATGGCGGGGGCGGCGGGGAGCTGTTTTTT. Protein product: CASSDGGGGGELFF. The chain couples TRBV2 to TRBJ2-2; weak D call: TRBD2 (7 bases). Germline V gene data show CDR1 as SNHLY and CDR2 as FYNNEI. There are 14 residues in the CDR3. Trimming cost V 3 bases and J 7 bases, with 12 bases left between them.

This clonotype turned up a few times. The chain employs TRBV12-3 or TRBV12-4 and TRBJ2-7, with TRBD2 identical over 8 bases. V trimming: 5 bases; J trimming: 5 bases; junction bases outside the gene matches: 8. The CDR3 runs 14 residues. This chain's CDR3 is CASSRGGPGHEQYF. The CDR3 DNA is TGTGCCAGCAGTCGCGGGGGGCCGGGCCACGAGCAGTACTTC.

The chain joins TRBV5-6 to TRBJ1-6; 9 bases are a match to TRBD1. The ends lost 1 base at V and 4 bases at J; junction bases unmatched: 6. CDR1 is SGHDT, CDR2 YYEEEE, per germline. The CDR3 contains 17 residues. The CDR3 DNA reads TGTGCCAGCAGCTTGAAGCCCGGGACAGGGTATAATTCACCCCTCCACTTT. Its protein is CASSLKPGTGYNSPLHF.

This clonotype was seen a few times. The chain employs TRBV7-8 and TRBJ2-2, with TRBD2 as a possible D gene (5 bases). Deletions cut 8 bases from V and 1 base from J, with 11 bases between. The CDR3 runs to 14 residues. Germline values: CDR1 SGHVS, CDR2 FQNEAQ. Here the CDR3 reads CASGQRVNTGELFF. DNA of the CDR3: TGTGCCAGCGGCCAGAGGGTGAACACCGGGGAGCTGTTTTTT.